A single sample gave rise to the 13 T cell receptor beta chains below, sequenced in a study of graft-versus-host responses after intestinal transplantation (dated by TCRdb to about 2021). The library was generated by the immunoSEQ multiplex PCR assay. TCRdb took over this immuneACCESS table, retaining in-frame rearrangements with V and J assigned. Such tables are incomplete; in checked studies, under half of the missing clones stem from an unresolved V gene, and the remainder is unexplained. This sample gives 85,000 to 100,000 clones in total; less than 95% of them show up just once. The ten largest account for roughly 0.07% of the sample. The sample's time point label, decoded: cells obtained before transplantation from donor or recipient. Their specific antigens are unknown. Sample: unstimulated CD8+ T cells sorted from spleen or lymph node cells, taken before transplant. The receptors originated from a human donor who was the organ donor for an intestinal transplant.

This clone was observed a single time. The chain is built from TRBV5-1 and TRBJ2-1, with a tentative D call TRBD1 (6 bases). The germline CDR1 and CDR2 sequences are SGHRS and YFSETQ. V was clipped by 2 bases and J by 2 bases, with 11 bases between them. The CDR3 extends over 15 amino acids. The CDR3 sequence is CASSFRRGTYNEQFF. The CDR3 bases are TGCGCCAGCAGCTTCCGCAGGGGCACCTACAATGAGCAGTTCTTC. The full variable domain, completed using reference TRBV5-1 and TRBJ2-1, is KAGVTQTPRYLIKTRGQQVTLSCSPISGHRSVSWYQQTPGQGLQFLFEYFSETQRNKGNFPGRFSGRQFSNSRSEMNVSTLELGDSALYLCASSFRRGTYNEQFFGPGTRLTVL.

The V call is TRBV30, the J call TRBJ1-2; D gene ambiguous. This CDR3 is 14 amino acids long. Germline CDR1 reads GTSNPN; CDR2 reads SVGIG (reference sequence). The CDR3 reads CTATGLTGEYGYTF. The CDR3 DNA sequence: TGTACGGCCACCGGGCTTACCGGGGAATATGGCTACACCTTC.

The gene calls are TRBV29-1 and TRBJ1-1; tentatively, D is TRBD1 (5 bases). The CDR3 sequence is 12 residues long. CDR1 and CDR2 from the germline V gene are SQVTM and ANQGSEA. The germline V and J ends were trimmed by 6 bases and 2 bases, with 10 bases remaining between them. The CDR3 sequence: CSVRQGNTEAFF. The CDR3, as DNA: TGCAGCGTCCGGCAGGGAAACACTGAAGCTTTCTTT.

The chain combines TRBV6-6 with TRBJ2-5; the D is unclear. Trimming removed 2 bases at V and 6 bases at J, with 10 bases between. The CDR3 extends over 13 amino acids. Germline CDR1 and CDR2: MNHNY and SVGAGI (reference sequence). The CDR3 DNA reads TGTGCCAGCAGTTACGGTACTTCCCAGACCCAGTACTTC. Translation: CASSYGTSQTQYF.

This sequence joins TRBV5-1 and TRBJ1-3; unclear D gene. The V end was cut by 2 bases, the J end by 0 bases, with 3 bases between. Germline CDR1 SGHRS, CDR2 YFSETQ. The CDR3 is made up of 13 amino acids. The CDR3 region has the DNA TGCGCCAGCAGCTTCCGCTCTGGAAACACCATATATTTT. It translates to CASSFRSGNTIYF.

This chain uses TRBV10-3 with TRBJ2-6; D may be TRBD1 (5 bases). Germline CDR1 is ENHRY and CDR2 is SYGVKD. CDR3 size: 17 residues. Trimming removed 7 bases at V and 0 bases at J, with 16 bases between. This CDR3 reads CAITPDSPASGANVLTF. CDR3 nucleotide sequence: TGTGCCATCACCCCCGACAGTCCTGCCTCTGGGGCCAACGTCCTGACTTTC.

Note on this clone: Other DNA sequences in this specimen translate into the identical CDR3. The chain is built from TRBV13 and TRBJ1-4; a possible D gene is TRBD1 (6 bases). The V gene lost 5 bases and the J gene lost 5 bases, with 15 bases spanning the gap. Per germline, CDR1 PRHDT and CDR2 FYEKMQ (reference sequence). CDR3 length: 15 residues. CDR3 coding DNA: TGTGCCAGCAGCATTTGGACAGAAGAGAATGAAAAACTGTTTTTT. It specifies CASSIWTEENEKLFF.

The chain carries TRBV28 and TRBJ1-1; D might be TRBD1 (6 bases). The V and J ends lost 2 bases and 3 bases respectively, with 19 bases between them. Per the germline V gene, CDR1 is MDHEN and CDR2 is SYDVKM. CDR3 length: 17 amino acids. The CDR3 sequence: CASSLLLTGFLYTEAFF. For the CDR3, the DNA is TGTGCCAGCAGTTTACTCCTAACAGGGTTTTTGTACACTGAAGCTTTCTTT.

This clone showed up just once. The chain has TRBV29-1 and TRBJ2-5, with 11 bases fitting TRBD2. The CDR3 is 18 amino acids. The V gene end was trimmed by 3 bases and the J gene end by 5 bases; junction bases not matched to a gene: 17. Germline V gene data show CDR1 as SQVTM and CDR2 as ANQGSEA. The CDR3 DNA sequence: TGCAGCGTTGATGGGGTACGGGCTAGCGGGAGGAGGTGGGAGACCCAGTACTTC. Its protein is CSVDGVRASGRRWETQYF.

CDR3 DNA sequence: TGTGCCAGCAGCTTACGGGGAGCGAACACCGGGGAGCTGTTTTTT. Amino acid sequence: CASSLRGANTGELFF. The J gene is TRBJ2-2, the V gene TRBV7-9; a possible D gene is TRBD2 (5 bases). The germline V gene encodes CDR1 SEHNR and CDR2 FQNEAQ (reference sequence). The CDR3 has 15 residues. Trimming pared 2 bases from V and 0 bases from J, leaving 7 bases between.

This chain links TRBV28 with TRBJ1-2; 10 bases fit TRBD1. Trimming cost V 11 bases and J 4 bases; bases outside gene matches: 10. This CDR3 region has 14 residues. Germline CDR1 MDHEN, CDR2 SYDVKM. The CDR3 DNA reads TGTGCCTGTAGGGTCCGGGACAGGGGCTATGGCTACACCTTC. This encodes CACRVRDRGYGYTF.

The genes are TRBV28 and TRBJ2-7, with 10 bases fitting TRBD2. V shed 8 bases and J 1 base; nucleotides not matched to a gene: 17. CDR1 and CDR2 from the germline V gene are MDHEN and SYDVKM. The CDR3 contains 18 residues. CDR3 sequence reads: CASSNIGASGSLSYEQYF. In nucleotides, the CDR3 is TGTGCCAGCTCAAACATAGGGGCTAGCGGGAGTTTATCCTACGAGCAGTACTTC.

The chain has TRBV14 and TRBJ1-2; the D gene is possibly TRBD1 (6 bases). The V end lost 3 bases, the J end lost 3 bases, and 8 bases lay between the germline ends. The CDR3 spans 13 residues. Per germline, CDR1 SGHDN and CDR2 FVKESK. CDR3 residues: CASSQDRYYGYTF. In DNA, the CDR3 is TGTGCCAGCAGCCAGGACAGATACTATGGCTACACCTTC.